These 32 T cell receptor beta chains came from one sample sequenced in a study of blood T cells in healthy people across ages. Using a J-beta primer mix together with a sample-barcoded 5' primer, a second PCR was run for about 6 to 11 cycles. TCRdb ran MiXCR on the 5' RACE reads and lists one entry per CDR3 protein. Here the sample spans about 940,000 distinct CDR3 sequences, roughly 48% being singletons. Sequencing used blood. These receptors were collected from a man aged 25-45 years in good health.

This clonotype was found a few times. The J gene is TRBJ2-7, the V gene TRBV6-1; TRBD1 might be the D (8 bases). The CDR3 sequence is 15 residues long. From germline, CDR1 is MNHNS and CDR2 SASEGT. V gave up 2 bases and J gave up 5 bases, with 16 bases separating them. The CDR3: CASSELQGGTHEQYF. The CDR3 nucleotides read TGTGCCAGCAGTGAATTACAGGGGGGGACTCACGAGCAGTACTTC.

This chain uses TRBV7-2 with TRBJ2-1; 8 nucleotides agree with TRBD2. This CDR3 contains 15 residues. CDR1 SGHTA and CDR2 FQGNSA come from the germline V gene. The DNA of the CDR3 is TGTGTTAGCAGCTTATCCCTAGCGGGTGGAAATGAGCAGTTCTTC. Translation gives CVSSLSLAGGNEQFF.

In its sample, this clonotype was seen a few times. V usage is TRBV20-1 and J usage is TRBJ1-5, with 8 bases that match TRBD1. V shed 2 bases and J 3 bases; nucleotides not matched to a gene: 9. Germline V gives CDR1 DFQATT, CDR2 SNEGSKA (reference sequence). This CDR3 has 16 amino acids. The chain's CDR3 is CSARPPGTGVNQPQHF. CDR3 DNA sequence: TGCAGTGCTAGACCCCCCGGGACAGGAGTCAATCAGCCCCAGCATTTT.

This clonotype turned up a few times. The rearrangement uses TRBV4-2 and TRBJ2-7, with TRBD2 as a possible D gene (6 bases). Germline assignment: CDR1 LGHNA and CDR2 YNFKEQ. CDR3 length: 16 amino acids. V shed 0 bases and J shed 2 bases, with 14 bases lying between them. CDR3 sequence reads: CASSQEFAGGTYEQYF. The CDR3 DNA is TGTGCCAGCAGCCAAGAGTTTGCGGGCGGGACCTACGAGCAGTACTTC.

As regards this clonotype: This may come from a read error, since a much larger clone is one base off. The genes are TRBV28 and TRBJ2-3; D unclear. The CDR3 sequence is 13 residues long. V lost 3 bases to trimming and J lost 8 bases, with 12 bases between them. Germline values: CDR1 MDHEN, CDR2 SYDVKM. For the CDR3, the DNA is TGTGCCAGCAGTTTTAAGGGAACGGTTACGCAGTATTTT. Translation: CASSFKGTVTQYF.

About this clonotype itself: The germline gene is not matched at one end of the junction; a read error may be the cause. J is TRBJ1-4 and V is TRBV25-1; D uncertain. CDR1 is MGHDK, CDR2 SYGVNS, per germline. The CDR3 has 14 residues. The CDR3 DNA follows: TGTACCAGCAGTGGGCGGCAGATTAATGAAAAACTGTTTTTT. Translating gives CTSSGRQINEKLFF. Variable domain in full (rest from reference TRBV25-1 and TRBJ1-4): EADIYQTPRYLVIGTGKKITLECSQTMGHDKMYWYQQDPGMELHLIHYSYGVNSTEKGDLSSESTVSRIRTEHFPLTLESARPSHTSQYLCTSSGRQINEKLFFGSGTQLSVL.

The count of this clonotype is one. V usage is TRBV7-2 and J usage is TRBJ2-3; TRBD2 agrees at 8 bases. This CDR3 has 17 amino acids. V lost 2 bases to trimming and J lost 2 bases; unmatched junction nucleotides: 9. The V gene's germline CDR1 is SGHTA and CDR2 FQGNSA. The DNA for the CDR3 is TGTGCCAGCAGCTTAAACCCCCTCGGGGGGGACACAGATACGCAGTATTTT. Its protein product is CASSLNPLGGDTDTQYF.

This clonotype has just a few counts. V is TRBV7-2 and J is TRBJ1-2; 8 bases are a match to TRBD1. The junction had 7 bases not matched to a gene; V was cut back by 5 bases and J by 2 bases. CDR3 size: 15 residues. Per germline, CDR1 SGHTA and CDR2 FQGNSA. The CDR3 DNA is TGTGCCAGCAGCGTCCGGGACAGGACCAACTATGGCTACACCTTC. Protein product: CASSVRDRTNYGYTF.

Points on this clonotype: A much larger clone is a single base away; this may be a read error. The V call is TRBV20-1, the J call TRBJ1-4; 7 bases map to TRBD1. CDR1 DFQATT and CDR2 SNEGSKA come from the germline V gene (reference sequence). With V trimmed by 5 bases and J by 7 bases, 7 bases remained unmatched. The CDR3 covers 13 residues. CDR3 in amino acids: CSAGGRGAEKLFF. CDR3 sequence (DNA): TGCAGTGCTGGGGGCAGGGGGGCTGAAAAACTGTTTTTT.

The chain has TRBV18 and TRBJ2-7; D possibly corresponds to TRBD1 (5 bases). The CDR3 is 14 amino acids. Trimming took off 4 bases at V and 0 bases at J, with 10 bases between the two ends. Germline V gives CDR1 KGHSH, CDR2 LQKENI. The DNA of the CDR3 is TGTGCCAGCTCACATCCTGGGGCCTCCTACGAGCAGTACTTC. Amino acids: CASSHPGASYEQYF. The full variable domain, rest sourced from reference TRBV18 and TRBJ2-7, is NAGVMQNPRHLVRRRGQEARLRCSPMKGHSHVYWYRQLPEEGLKFMVYLQKENIIDESGMPKERFSAEFPKEGPSILRIQQVVRGDSAAYFCASSHPGASYEQYFGPGTRLTVT.

This chain links TRBV6-1 with TRBJ2-5; D is unclear. The assigned J gene may be wrong: the sequence end matches TRBJ2-7 better. Germline CDR1 MNHNS, CDR2 SASEGT. The CDR3 is made up of 13 amino acids. The CDR3 DNA sequence: TGTGCCAGCAGTGAATCTAGTGCCTACGAGCAGTACTTC. Translated: CASSESSAYEQYF.

The chain links TRBV20-1 to TRBJ1-2, with TRBD1 identical over 8 bases. The J segment lost 4 bases and the V segment lost 6 bases, leaving 13 bases of the junction unmatched. Germline-derived CDR1 and CDR2 are DFQATT and SNEGSKA (reference sequence). The CDR3 is made up of 15 amino acids. CDR3 in amino acids: CSAAPGTGSGYGYTF. In DNA, the CDR3 is TGCAGTGCCGCTCCTGGGACAGGCTCTGGCTATGGCTACACCTTC.

The chain carries TRBV20-1 and TRBJ2-1, with 12 bases that match TRBD2. Germline CDR1 reads DFQATT; CDR2 reads SNEGSKA (reference sequence). After removal of 1 base from V and 0 bases from J, the junction contained 4 bases not matched to a gene. The CDR3 loop spans 17 amino acids. DNA for the CDR3: TGCAGTGCTAGAGGTACTAGCGGGGGGAGCTCCTACAATGAGCAGTTCTTC. Translated: CSARGTSGGSSYNEQFF.

The sample holds one count of this clonotype. The genes are TRBV2 and TRBJ1-1, with D hard to call. Germline V CDR1 and CDR2: SNHLY, FYNNEI. This CDR3 contains 13 residues. V dropped 6 bases and J dropped 8 bases, with 16 bases sitting between them. CDR3 sequence: CASRAVGTQEAFF. CDR3 bases: TGTGCCAGCAGAGCAGTCGGTACCCAAGAAGCTTTCTTT. The variable domain in full, completed from reference TRBV2 and TRBJ1-1, reads EPEVTQTPSHQVTQMGQEVILRCVPISNHLYFYWYRQILGQKVEFLVSFYNNEISEKSEIFDDQFSVERPDGSNFTLKIRSTKLEDSAMYFCASRAVGTQEAFFGQGTRLTVV.

In the case of this clonotype: Its ends do not fully match the called genes, so a read error is possible. The rearrangement links TRBV12-3 or TRBV12-4 to TRBJ2-4, with D uncertain. The CDR3 runs 15 residues. This CDR3 is CASSFRSIAKSIQYF. The CDR3 DNA reads as TGTGCCAGCAGTTTCAGGTCAATAGCCAAAAGCATTCAGTACTTC.

The rearrangement links TRBV30 to TRBJ2-5; D gene ambiguous. Germline loops: CDR1 GTSNPN, CDR2 SVGIG (reference sequence). This CDR3 has 15 residues. Trimming cost V 0 bases and J 2 bases, with 13 bases left between them. The CDR3 here is CAWSVRHRVQETQYF. The DNA for the CDR3 is TGTGCCTGGAGTGTTCGGCACCGGGTTCAAGAGACCCAGTACTTC.

The chain joins TRBV2 to TRBJ2-1; D is perhaps TRBD1 (6 bases). V was cut by 1 base and J by 14 bases, with 18 bases left in between. The germline V gene has CDR1 SNHLY and CDR2 FYNNEI. CDR3 length: 14 residues. CDR3 sequence reads: CASSEEVGHKGEFF. CDR3 DNA sequence: TGTGCCAGCAGTGAAGAGGTGGGACACAAAGGCGAGTTCTTC. The full variable domain, with the rest looked up from reference TRBV2 and TRBJ2-1, is EPEVTQTPSHQVTQMGQEVILRCVPISNHLYFYWYRQILGQKVEFLVSFYNNEISEKSEIFDDQFSVERPDGSNFTLKIRSTKLEDSAMYFCASSEEVGHKGEFFGPGTRLTVL.

This chain links TRBV12-3 or TRBV12-4 with TRBJ1-5; maybe TRBD1 (5 bases). V dropped 6 bases and J dropped 6 bases, with 15 bases sitting between them. CDR3 length equals 14 residues. CDR3 nucleotides: TGTGCCAGCAGCCCGAGAGGGGAGGGTCAGCCCCAGCATTTT. The encoded protein is CASSPRGEGQPQHF.

The chain combines TRBV2 with TRBJ2-4, with D perhaps matching TRBD1 (7 bases). Germline V gene sequence: CDR1 SNHLY, CDR2 FYNNEI. V was shortened by 8 bases and J by 4 bases, with 9 bases between the two germline ends. CDR3 length equals 12 residues. CDR3: CASAGQKNIQYF. CDR3 sequence (DNA): TGTGCCAGCGCGGGACAGAAAAACATTCAGTACTTC.

This chain joins TRBV2 and TRBJ2-5; tentatively, D is TRBD1 or TRBD2 (5 bases each). The V gene's germline CDR1 is SNHLY and CDR2 FYNNEI. The CDR3 runs to 13 residues. Trimming shortened V by 7 bases and J by 4 bases, and 13 bases separated the two germline ends. The CDR3 DNA follows: TGTGCCAGCATGTCGGGGACGGGAGAGACCCAGTACTTC. Translating gives CASMSGTGETQYF.

The chain has TRBV2 and TRBJ1-1; unclear D gene. Deletions cut 2 bases from V and 8 bases from J, with 9 bases between. Looked up from germline, CDR1 is SNHLY and CDR2 is FYNNEI. The CDR3 contains 12 residues. CDR3 amino acids: CASSEYGEEAFF. The CDR3, as DNA: TGTGCCAGCAGTGAATATGGGGAGGAAGCTTTCTTT. The full variable domain, completed using reference TRBV2 and TRBJ1-1, is EPEVTQTPSHQVTQMGQEVILRCVPISNHLYFYWYRQILGQKVEFLVSFYNNEISEKSEIFDDQFSVERPDGSNFTLKIRSTKLEDSAMYFCASSEYGEEAFFGQGTRLTVV.

This clonotype was recorded a few times. The chain couples TRBV28 to TRBJ2-3; D might be TRBD1 or TRBD2, each matching 5 bases. CDR3 length equals 16 residues. Germline V gives CDR1 MDHEN, CDR2 SYDVKM. Trimming pared 7 bases from V and 0 bases from J, leaving 17 bases between. DNA for the CDR3: TGTGCCAGCACCAATCGTCGGGGCCCTAGCACAGATACGCAGTATTTT. The encoded protein is CASTNRRGPSTDTQYF.

The V and J genes are TRBV7-9 and TRBJ2-3; 10 bases agree with TRBD2. CDR3 length: 16 residues. Per germline, CDR1 SEHNR and CDR2 FQNEAQ (reference sequence). Trimming removed 6 bases from V and 2 bases from J; junction bases left unmatched: 8. In nucleotides, the CDR3 is TGTGCCAGCAGTCTAGGAGGGACTAGCGACACAGATACGCAGTATTTT. It codes for CASSLGGTSDTDTQYF.

The chain links TRBV7-9 to TRBJ2-3; the match to TRBD2 covers 7 bases. This CDR3 region has 12 residues. CDR1 SEHNR and CDR2 FQNEAQ come from the germline V gene (reference sequence). The trim removed 4 bases at V and 5 bases at J, leaving 0 bases unmatched. CDR3 nucleotides: TGTGCCAGCAGCTGGACTAGAGATACGCAGTATTTT. Residues: CASSWTRDTQYF. Complete variable domain (other parts from reference TRBV7-9 and TRBJ2-3): DTGVSQNPRHKITKRGQNVTFRCDPISEHNRLYWYRQTLGQGPEFLTYFQNEAQLEKSRLLSDRFSAERPKGSFSTLEIQRTEQGDSAMYLCASSWTRDTQYFGPGTRLTVL.

This clonotype was recorded a few times. The V and J genes are TRBV10-3 and TRBJ2-3; perhaps TRBD2 as D (7 bases). This CDR3 comprises 16 residues. Trimming shortened V by 0 bases and J by 4 bases, and 14 bases separated the two germline ends. CDR1 and CDR2 (germline): ENHRY, SYGVKD. The CDR3 here is CAISESTGGGPDTQYF. The CDR3, as DNA: TGTGCCATCAGTGAGTCGACGGGCGGGGGCCCAGATACGCAGTATTTT.

The J gene is TRBJ1-2, the V gene TRBV6-2 or TRBV6-3; D remains ambiguous. The germline V and J ends were trimmed by 7 bases and 0 bases, with 6 bases remaining between them. This CDR3 contains 12 residues. Germline V gene sequence: CDR1 MNHEY, CDR2 SVGEGT. CDR3 sequence reads: CASIGANYGYTF. CDR3 DNA: TGTGCCAGCATCGGAGCTAACTATGGCTACACCTTC.

The chain is built from TRBV12-3 or TRBV12-4 and TRBJ2-3; the match to TRBD2 covers 10 bases. This CDR3 spans 19 amino acids. V lost 3 bases to trimming and J lost 0 bases; unmatched junction nucleotides: 12. The CDR3 loop reads CASSFGRGSGGRSTDTQYF. Written as DNA, the CDR3 is TGTGCCAGCAGTTTCGGCAGGGGTAGCGGGGGGCGAAGCACAGATACGCAGTATTTT.

The rearrangement uses TRBV7-2 and TRBJ1-1; the match to TRBD1 covers 10 bases. V gave up 5 bases and J gave up 11 bases; unmatched junction bases: 11. Germline-derived CDR1 and CDR2 are SGHTA and FQGNSA. The CDR3 contains 14 residues. CDR3 amino acids: CASSPRQGADWAFF. Written as DNA, the CDR3 is TGTGCCAGCAGCCCTCGACAGGGGGCCGATTGGGCTTTCTTT.

The V and J genes are TRBV4-3 and TRBJ2-1, with 9 bases fitting TRBD2. Germline lookup yields CDR1 LGHNA and CDR2 YSLEER. This CDR3 comprises 16 residues. Losses at the gene ends were 0 bases for V and 6 bases for J; bases not matched to a gene: 6. Here the CDR3 reads CASSQDGGRGGNEQFF. The CDR3 nucleotides read TGCGCCAGCAGCCAAGATGGGGGGCGGGGGGGCAATGAGCAGTTCTTC.

This clonotype was recorded a few times. The rearrangement joins TRBV6-6 to TRBJ2-7; TRBD1 matches at 7 bases. This CDR3 has 13 amino acids. V gave up 2 bases and J gave up 6 bases; unmatched junction bases: 4. Germline V gene lookup returns CDR1 MNHNY and CDR2 SVGAGI (reference sequence). In nucleotides, the CDR3 is TGTGCCAGCAGTTACCTCGACAGGGCCGAGCAGTACTTC. Its translation: CASSYLDRAEQYF.

This chain joins TRBV20-1 and TRBJ2-5, with D perhaps matching TRBD1 (6 bases). Trimming removed 5 bases at V and 4 bases at J, with 14 bases between. In germline, CDR1 is DFQATT, CDR2 SNEGSKA (reference sequence). This CDR3 is built from 13 residues. CDR3 loop: CSASRTGLETQYF. The CDR3 bases are TGCAGTGCTTCTCGAACAGGGTTAGAGACCCAGTACTTC.

This clonotype was counted a few times. This chain links TRBV29-1 with TRBJ1-5; D not resolved. This CDR3 has 10 amino acids. Looked up from germline, CDR1 is SQVTM and CDR2 is ANQGSEA. Trimming shortened V by 8 bases and J by 7 bases, and 9 bases separated the two germline ends. In DNA form, the CDR3 reads TGCAGCCAAGATGGACAGCCCCAGCATTTT. Translated: CSQDGQPQHF.